The TCR beta chain described here comes from a study of T cell changes during pregnancy in multiple sclerosis. The protocol was immunoSEQ multiplex PCR, while the TCRdb copy is restricted to in-frame clones and leaves out a portion. The sample yields around 40,000 clones, 75% to 95% seen once. In germline, CDR1 is LGHNA, CDR2 YNFKEQ. V trimming: 3 bases; J trimming: 6 bases; junction bases outside the gene matches: 7. The CDR3 totals 14 residues. Sequencing was performed on CD4+ T cells from peripheral blood mononuclear cells, taken in the second trimester of pregnancy. This sequence was found in a female donor in good health, enrolled as a control in a pregnancy study. The J gene is TRBJ2-7, the V gene TRBV4-2; 8 bases map to TRBD1. The CDR3 DNA sequence: TGTGCCAGCAGCCAGTCGCAGGGGGCAGGCGAGCAGTACTTC. This gives the protein CASSQSQGAGEQYF.